This T cell receptor beta chain comes out of a study of shared clonotypes between healthy human individuals. Terminally differentiated effector memory CD45RA+ cells were excluded by CCR7 positive selection of CD45RO-negative cells. Only in-frame clones appear in the TCRdb table, and some are missing; sequencing was by immunoSEQ multiplex PCR. The sample consists of about 580,000 clones, roughly 98% of them appearing once. V lost 4 bases to trimming and J lost 8 bases, with 25 bases between them. Germline V gene data show CDR1 as SGDLS and CDR2 as YYNGEE. The CDR3 extends over 17 amino acids. V is TRBV9 and J is TRBJ2-1, with D perhaps TRBD1 (7 bases). The receptor comes from a man aged 25-45 years in good health. The sample was naive CD8+ T cells sorted from blood. The CDR3 bases are TGTGCCAGCAGCTTCCCACTCGGGACAGCGGGTGTCGATGAGCAGTTCTTC. This sequence encodes CASSFPLGTAGVDEQFF. The full variable domain, with the rest looked up from reference TRBV9 and TRBJ2-1, is DSGVTQTPKHLITATGQRVTLRCSPRSGDLSVYWYQQSLDQGLQFLIQYYNGEERAKGNILERFSAQQFPDLHSELNLSSLELGDSALYFCASSFPLGTAGVDEQFFGPGTRLTVL.